The 14 T cell receptor beta chains below all came from one sample that was sequenced in a study of T cells in localized non-small cell lung cancer. TCRdb's table, derived via immunoSEQ multiplex PCR, lists solely in-frame clones and lacks some. The data show about 74,000 clones, with about four fifths seen just once and approximately 1.2% held by the top ten. Material: peripheral blood, obtained before any cancer treatment. These receptors were taken from a female donor over 55 with stage I lung adenocarcinoma.

This sequence joins TRBV19 and TRBJ2-3; maybe TRBD2 (5 bases). Germline values: CDR1 LNHDA, CDR2 SQIVND (reference sequence). There are 13 residues in the CDR3. V lost 3 bases to trimming and J lost 6 bases, with 10 bases between them. The CDR3 region has the DNA TGTGCCAGTAGTATCGGACTTGGGGATACGCAGTATTTT. It is translated as CASSIGLGDTQYF.

V gene TRBV11-2 combines with J gene TRBJ1-2, with D hard to call. This CDR3 is 15 amino acids long. Germline CDR1 is SGHAT and CDR2 is FQNNGV. The germline V and J ends were trimmed by 2 bases and 4 bases, with 14 bases remaining between them. The CDR3: CASSLLGRGGYGYTF. CDR3 DNA sequence: TGTGCCAGCAGCTTATTAGGTCGTGGAGGCTATGGCTACACCTTC.

The rearrangement joins TRBV9 to TRBJ2-1; D is possibly TRBD1 (5 bases). This CDR3 contains 16 residues. Trimming removed 0 bases from V and 0 bases from J, with 10 bases in between. Germline assignment: CDR1 SGDLS and CDR2 YYNGEE. CDR3 coding DNA: TGTGCCAGCAGCGTAGAGGCAGGGCGCTCCTACAATGAGCAGTTCTTC. Its translation: CASSVEAGRSYNEQFF.

The chain has TRBV19 and TRBJ2-3, with D perhaps TRBD1 (5 bases). This CDR3 spans 14 amino acids. In germline, CDR1 is LNHDA, CDR2 SQIVND (reference sequence). Trimming left V 4 bases short and J 0 bases short, with 8 bases between. The chain's CDR3 is CASSTGSSTDTQYF. CDR3 DNA: TGTGCCAGTAGTACAGGGTCTAGCACAGATACGCAGTATTTT.

This chain uses TRBV5-4 with TRBJ2-3, with unresolved D. Trimming left V 4 bases short and J 0 bases short, with 15 bases between. Germline V gene data show CDR1 as SGHNT and CDR2 as YYREEE (reference sequence). The CDR3 has 16 amino acids. CDR3 in amino acids: CASSPSQAPSTDTQYF. CDR3 in DNA: TGTGCCAGCAGCCCGAGTCAGGCCCCTAGCACAGATACGCAGTATTTT.

This clone was seen a single time. The chain links TRBV27 to TRBJ2-3, with 10 bases that match TRBD2. The trim removed 3 bases at V and 5 bases at J, leaving 11 bases unmatched. Germline CDR1 is MNHEY and CDR2 is SMNVEV (reference sequence). The CDR3 is 17 residues long. The CDR3: CASSFGLAGARRDTQYF. DNA for the CDR3: TGTGCCAGCAGTTTCGGCCTAGCGGGGGCCCGTAGAGATACGCAGTATTTT.

This clone was found a few times. CDR3 nucleotide sequence: TGTGCCAGCAGCTTAGTAATACTAGCGGGTTACAATGAGCAGTTCTTC. The encoded protein is CASSLVILAGYNEQFF. The V call is TRBV7-2, the J call TRBJ2-1, with TRBD2 matching over 9 bases. CDR3 length: 16 amino acids. J gave up 4 bases and V 1 base, and 5 bases lay outside the gene matches. The germline V gene encodes CDR1 SGHTA and CDR2 FQGNSA.

The chain recombines TRBV5-1 with TRBJ2-1, with D unclear. The germline gives CDR1 SGHRS, CDR2 YFSETQ. V lost 0 bases and J lost 7, with 8 bases in between. The CDR3 covers 13 residues. CDR3 region: CASSLGKQNEQFF. The DNA for the CDR3 is TGCGCCAGCAGCTTGGGAAAGCAGAATGAGCAGTTCTTC.

This chain connects TRBV5-1 to TRBJ2-2, with a weak D call TRBD2 (5 bases). The germline CDR1 and CDR2 sequences are SGHRS and YFSETQ. CDR3 length: 18 residues. Trimming took off 0 bases at V and 5 bases at J, with 20 bases between the two ends. The CDR3 region has the DNA TGCGCCAGCAGCTTGGTAAGGGTTCGGACTGGCGGAACCGGGGAGCTGTTTTTT. Its protein is CASSLVRVRTGGTGELFF. Full variable domain (outside the CDR3, taken from reference TRBV5-1 and TRBJ2-2): KAGVTQTPRYLIKTRGQQVTLSCSPISGHRSVSWYQQTPGQGLQFLFEYFSETQRNKGNFPGRFSGRQFSNSRSEMNVSTLELGDSALYLCASSLVRVRTGGTGELFFGEGSRLTVL.

CDR3 amino acids: CAISDHLAGTRETQYF. The CDR3 nucleotides read TGTGCCATCAGTGATCATCTAGCGGGAACGCGTGAGACCCAGTACTTC. The chain carries TRBV10-3 and TRBJ2-5, with 9 bases aligning to TRBD2. This CDR3 region has 16 residues. Losses at the gene ends were 3 bases for V and 5 bases for J; bases not matched to a gene: 10. Germline loops: CDR1 ENHRY, CDR2 SYGVKD.

J is TRBJ1-2 and V is TRBV6-1; D gene ambiguous. V gave up 8 bases and J gave up 2 bases, with 6 bases separating them. Per the germline V gene, CDR1 is MNHNS and CDR2 is SASEGT. The CDR3 is 11 residues long. In nucleotides, the CDR3 is TGTGCCAGCGACAAAAACTATGGCTACACCTTC. It codes for CASDKNYGYTF.

The chain uses TRBV2 and TRBJ2-3; no definite D call. This CDR3 comprises 15 residues. The germline gives CDR1 SNHLY, CDR2 FYNNEI. The germline V and J ends were trimmed by 2 bases and 2 bases, with 11 bases remaining between them. The CDR3 nucleotides are TGTGCCAGCAGTGAAAGGCGTGGGTCCACAGATACGCAGTATTTT. As protein: CASSERRGSTDTQYF.

For the CDR3, the DNA is TGCAGCGTAGACCGACAGGGCCAAGAGACCCAGTACTTC. Protein sequence: CSVDRQGQETQYF. The rearrangement uses TRBV29-1 and TRBJ2-5; TRBD1 matches 7 bases. Germline V gene lookup returns CDR1 SQVTM and CDR2 ANQGSEA. The CDR3 contains 13 residues. The junction had 5 bases not matched to a gene; V was cut back by 6 bases and J by 1 base.

CDR3 amino acids: CASSFGQGYTGELFF. DNA for the CDR3: TGCGCCAGCAGCTTTGGACAGGGGTACACCGGGGAGCTGTTTTTT. This rearrangement joins TRBV5-1 to TRBJ2-2; 9 positions agree with TRBD1. V shed 2 bases and J 3 bases; nucleotides not matched to a gene: 2. The CDR3 covers 15 residues. From germline, CDR1 is SGHRS and CDR2 YFSETQ. The whole variable domain, remainder taken from reference TRBV5-1 and TRBJ2-2, is KAGVTQTPRYLIKTRGQQVTLSCSPISGHRSVSWYQQTPGQGLQFLFEYFSETQRNKGNFPGRFSGRQFSNSRSEMNVSTLELGDSALYLCASSFGQGYTGELFFGEGSRLTVL.